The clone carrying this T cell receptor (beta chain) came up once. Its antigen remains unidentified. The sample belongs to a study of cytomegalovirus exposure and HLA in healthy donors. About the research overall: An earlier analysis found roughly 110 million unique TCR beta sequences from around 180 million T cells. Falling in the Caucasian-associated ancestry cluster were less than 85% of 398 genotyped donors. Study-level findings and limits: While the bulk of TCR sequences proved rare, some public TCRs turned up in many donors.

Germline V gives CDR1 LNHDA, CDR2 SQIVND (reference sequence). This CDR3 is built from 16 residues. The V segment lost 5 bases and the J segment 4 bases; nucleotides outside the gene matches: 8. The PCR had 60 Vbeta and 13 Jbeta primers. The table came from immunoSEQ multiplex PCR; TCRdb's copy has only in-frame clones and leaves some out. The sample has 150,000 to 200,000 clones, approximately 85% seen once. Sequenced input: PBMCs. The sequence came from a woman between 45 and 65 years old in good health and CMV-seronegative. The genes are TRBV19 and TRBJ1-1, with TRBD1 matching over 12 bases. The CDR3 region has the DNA TGTGCCAGTAGTTCTCCCGGGACAGGGGGCCGCACTGAAGCTTTCTTT. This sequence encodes CASSSPGTGGRTEAFF.